The 22 T cell receptor beta chains presented below share a single source sample, sequenced in a study of cytomegalovirus exposure and HLA in healthy donors. The primer mix had 60 Vbeta and 13 Jbeta primers. This table comes from immunoSEQ multiplex PCR, and its TCRdb copy is limited to in-frame clones, with some not included. The table has about 90,000 clones, roughly 70% seen once. Input material: PBMCs. Receptors were obtained from a man younger than 45 in good health and CMV-seropositive.

The chain links TRBV29-1 to TRBJ1-1; maybe TRBD1 (5 bases). The germline V and J ends were trimmed by 3 bases and 5 bases, with 22 bases remaining between them. The CDR3 is 16 amino acids. Germline V lookup: CDR1 SQVTM, CDR2 ANQGSEA. The DNA of the CDR3 is TGCAGCGTTGAGCCGAGCGGGGGGATTGCGAGTACTGAAGCTTTCTTT. Protein product: CSVEPSGGIASTEAFF.

The V gene is TRBV6-5, the J gene TRBJ1-1; no firm D call. CDR1 and CDR2 from the germline V gene are MNHEY and SVGAGI. Trimming stripped 4 bases from V and 0 bases from J, with 9 bases between. The CDR3 spans 14 residues. CDR3 bases: TGTGCCAGCAGTTCGTCGGAGATGAACACTGAAGCTTTCTTT. Protein: CASSSSEMNTEAFF.

The rearrangement uses TRBV7-9 and TRBJ1-1; 9 positions match TRBD1. Per germline, CDR1 SEHNR and CDR2 FQNEAQ (reference sequence). J gave up 8 bases and V 1 base, and 14 bases lay outside the gene matches. The CDR3 is made up of 17 amino acids. DNA for the CDR3: TGTGCCAGCAGCTTAGGGACAGGGGAATGGAAGCCGGCGGAAGCTTTCTTT. Protein product: CASSLGTGEWKPAEAFF. Drawing the rest from reference TRBV7-9 and TRBJ1-1, the complete variable domain is DTGVSQNPRHKITKRGQNVTFRCDPISEHNRLYWYRQTLGQGPEFLTYFQNEAQLEKSRLLSDRFSAERPKGSFSTLEIQRTEQGDSAMYLCASSLGTGEWKPAEAFFGQGTRLTVV.

The J gene is TRBJ2-2, the V gene TRBV6-1; 9 nucleotides align to TRBD1. Germline V gene lookup returns CDR1 MNHNS and CDR2 SASEGT. The ends lost 6 bases at V and 8 bases at J; junction bases unmatched: 10. This CDR3 region has 15 residues. The CDR3 nucleotides read TGTGCCAGCAGCGAACCGGGACAGGGATCGGGGGAGCTGTTTTTT. This sequence encodes CASSEPGQGSGELFF.

The chain couples TRBV2 to TRBJ1-5; D gene uncertain. The germline gives CDR1 SNHLY, CDR2 FYNNEI. The CDR3 is made up of 15 amino acids. With 0 bases removed from V and 1 base from J, the gap between germline ends came to 7 bases. The CDR3 loop reads CASSEASRSNQPQHF. The CDR3 coding sequence is TGTGCCAGCAGTGAAGCGAGCAGGAGCAATCAGCCCCAGCATTTT.

This chain joins TRBV7-6 and TRBJ1-1; D uncertain. Trimming removed 5 bases at V and 11 bases at J, with 9 bases between. The germline CDR1 and CDR2 sequences are SGHVS and FNYEAQ. This CDR3 has 10 residues. Here the CDR3 reads CASSPLRAFF. The CDR3 bases are TGTGCCAGCAGCCCGCTGAGGGCTTTCTTT.

The chain recombines TRBV15 with TRBJ2-3; 8 bases are a match to TRBD2. The CDR3 is 14 amino acids. Germline V gene data show CDR1 as LNHNV and CDR2 as YYDKDF (reference sequence). After removal of 5 bases from V and 2 bases from J, the junction contained 3 bases not matched to a gene. CDR3 in DNA: TGTGCCACCAGCGAGCGGGAGCTCACAGATACGCAGTATTTT. Encoded protein: CATSERELTDTQYF.

This clone was counted a few times. The chain joins TRBV4-1 to TRBJ1-5; the match to TRBD1 covers 8 bases. Trimming removed 3 bases from V and 2 bases from J; junction bases left unmatched: 3. CDR3 length: 15 amino acids. The V gene's germline CDR1 is MGHRA and CDR2 YSYEKL. CDR3 DNA: TGCGCCAGCAGCCAGTTGACAGGGGGCAATCAGCCCCAGCATTTT. This sequence encodes CASSQLTGGNQPQHF.

The chain is built from TRBV30 and TRBJ2-5; TRBD2 matches at 10 bases. V shed 4 bases and J 4 bases; nucleotides not matched to a gene: 9. This CDR3 has 15 amino acids. Per the germline V gene, CDR1 is GTSNPN and CDR2 is SVGIG (reference sequence). The CDR3 coding sequence is TGTGCCTGGAAACCCAGCGGGAGGGCCGCAGAGACCCAGTACTTC. Its translation: CAWKPSGRAAETQYF.

This rearrangement joins TRBV30 to TRBJ1-4; 7 nucleotides match TRBD1. The CDR3 has 13 amino acids. The germline gives CDR1 GTSNPN, CDR2 SVGIG (reference sequence). V lost 0 bases, J lost 8 bases, and 3 bases stayed unmatched. CDR3 protein: CAWSVKDREKLFF. The CDR3 DNA sequence: TGTGCCTGGAGTGTGAAGGACAGGGAAAAACTGTTTTTT.

V gene TRBV9 combines with J gene TRBJ1-2; perhaps TRBD1 as D (5 bases). The germline CDR1 and CDR2 sequences are SGDLS and YYNGEE. This CDR3 has 12 residues. Trimming shortened V by 7 bases and J by 8 bases, and 15 bases separated the two germline ends. The CDR3 DNA reads TGTGCCAGCCAAGGGGCTCCCCGGGGCTACACCTTC. It codes for CASQGAPRGYTF.

V usage is TRBV9 and J usage is TRBJ1-2, with D perhaps TRBD1 (5 bases). Germline CDR1 SGDLS, CDR2 YYNGEE. Trimming pared 2 bases from V and 7 bases from J, leaving 21 bases between. This CDR3 region has 16 residues. The DNA for the CDR3 is TGTGCCAGCAGCGTCCGGTGGGGAGGGGACTTTGGTGGCTACACCTTC. Its protein product is CASSVRWGGDFGGYTF. The whole variable domain, remainder taken from reference TRBV9 and TRBJ1-2, is DSGVTQTPKHLITATGQRVTLRCSPRSGDLSVYWYQQSLDQGLQFLIQYYNGEERAKGNILERFSAQQFPDLHSELNLSSLELGDSALYFCASSVRWGGDFGGYTFGSGTRLTVV.

The chain couples TRBV6-5 to TRBJ1-1; D gene ambiguous. CDR3 length equals 11 residues. Between the trimmed V and J ends, which lost 9 bases and 7 bases, there was a span of 12 bases. Germline-derived CDR1 and CDR2 are MNHEY and SVGAGI. The CDR3 DNA is TGTGCCAGTTTCAGACTGGATGAAGCTTTCTTT. It codes for CASFRLDEAFF.

This chain uses TRBV9 with TRBJ1-4; TRBD1 is a possible D gene (6 bases). The CDR3 covers 15 residues. CDR1 and CDR2 (germline): SGDLS, YYNGEE. V lost 3 bases, J lost 5 bases, and 14 bases lay in between. CDR3 residues: CASSGTGFINEKLFF. The CDR3 nucleotides are TGTGCCAGCAGCGGAACAGGGTTCATAAATGAAAAACTGTTTTTT.

The chain has TRBV12-5 and TRBJ2-2, with D tentatively TRBD1 (5 bases). V lost 3 bases and J lost 2, with 7 bases in between. Germline V gene lookup returns CDR1 LGHNT and CDR2 FRNRAP. CDR3 length: 14 amino acids. The CDR3 reads CASGLRTNTGELFF. The DNA of the CDR3 is TGTGCTAGTGGTTTACGGACAAACACCGGGGAGCTGTTTTTT.

The CDR3 nucleotides read TGTGCCAGTAGTCCCCGCGAGCCGAACACCGGGGAGCTGTTTTTT. Its protein is CASSPREPNTGELFF. This chain links TRBV19 with TRBJ2-2; D unresolved. The germline CDR1 and CDR2 sequences are LNHDA and SQIVND (reference sequence). CDR3 size: 15 residues. Trimming shortened V by 5 bases and J by 0 bases, and 10 bases separated the two germline ends.

This chain uses TRBV28 with TRBJ2-7, with 9 bases aligning to TRBD1. CDR1 and CDR2 (germline): MDHEN, SYDVKM. The V and J ends lost 6 bases and 2 bases, in that order; junction bases with no gene match: 11. CDR3 length: 16 residues. CDR3: CASSLPYRDRAYEQYF. The CDR3 coding sequence is TGTGCCAGCAGCTTACCTTACCGGGACAGGGCCTACGAGCAGTACTTC.

The V call is TRBV19, the J call TRBJ1-4; weak D call: TRBD1 (6 bases). This CDR3 contains 16 residues. CDR1 and CDR2 (germline): LNHDA, SQIVND (reference sequence). V was shortened by 4 bases and J by 0 bases, with 12 bases between the two germline ends. CDR3 sequence: CASSTPDSPTNEKLFF. The DNA of the CDR3 is TGTGCCAGTAGTACCCCGGACAGCCCAACTAATGAAAAACTGTTTTTT.

J is TRBJ2-1 and V is TRBV29-1, with TRBD2 identical over 11 bases. This CDR3 comprises 15 residues. From germline, CDR1 is SQVTM and CDR2 ANQGSEA. With V trimmed by 6 bases and J by 5 bases, 9 bases remained unmatched. CDR3 nucleotides: TGCAGCGTCGTAGCGGGGGGGATAACCCACAATGAGCAGTTCTTC. Protein sequence: CSVVAGGITHNEQFF.

J is TRBJ1-1 and V is TRBV6-6; TRBD1 aligns across 9 bases. Losses at the gene ends were 6 bases for V and 0 bases for J; bases not matched to a gene: 8. The CDR3 is 16 amino acids. CDR1 and CDR2 from the germline V gene are MNHNY and SVGAGI (reference sequence). The CDR3 DNA reads as TGTGCCAGCAGACCGGGACAGGGCGCTATGAACACTGAAGCTTTCTTT. As protein: CASRPGQGAMNTEAFF.

The CDR3 DNA is TGTGCCTGGAGTGTCTTTAAAGATACGCAGTATTTT. This encodes CAWSVFKDTQYF. The rearrangement links TRBV30 to TRBJ2-3; the D is unclear. CDR1 is GTSNPN, CDR2 SVGIG, per germline (reference sequence). V lost 0 bases and J lost 5, with 6 bases in between. The CDR3 is made up of 12 amino acids.

The V gene is TRBV19, the J gene TRBJ1-2; a weak D match, TRBD1 (6 bases). Trimming cost V 5 bases and J 7 bases, with 14 bases left between them. The germline gives CDR1 LNHDA, CDR2 SQIVND (reference sequence). The CDR3 is 13 amino acids. The CDR3 sequence is CASSFGQSRGYTF. In DNA, the CDR3 is TGTGCCAGTAGTTTCGGACAGTCCCGTGGCTACACCTTC.